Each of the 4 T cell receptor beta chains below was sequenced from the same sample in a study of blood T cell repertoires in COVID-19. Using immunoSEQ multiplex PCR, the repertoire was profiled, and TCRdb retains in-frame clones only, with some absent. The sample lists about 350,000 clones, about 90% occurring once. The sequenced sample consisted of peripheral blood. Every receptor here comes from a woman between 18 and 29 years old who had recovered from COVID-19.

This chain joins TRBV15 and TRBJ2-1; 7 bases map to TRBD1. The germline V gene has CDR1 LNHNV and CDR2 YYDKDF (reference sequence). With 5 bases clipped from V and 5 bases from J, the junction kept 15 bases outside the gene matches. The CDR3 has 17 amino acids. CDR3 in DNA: TGTGCCACCAGCGGTTGGGCTGTAAACAGGGGTAACAATGAGCAGTTCTTC. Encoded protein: CATSGWAVNRGNNEQFF.

The CDR3 DNA follows: TGTGCCACTACTACTCAGGGCTCTTCTTTGAACACTGAAGCTTTCTTT. It encodes CATTTQGSSLNTEAFF. The chain is built from TRBV2 and TRBJ1-1; perhaps TRBD1 as D (5 bases). CDR1 and CDR2 (germline): SNHLY, FYNNEI. The V end was cut by 10 bases, the J end by 0 bases, with 21 bases between. This CDR3 is 16 amino acids long.

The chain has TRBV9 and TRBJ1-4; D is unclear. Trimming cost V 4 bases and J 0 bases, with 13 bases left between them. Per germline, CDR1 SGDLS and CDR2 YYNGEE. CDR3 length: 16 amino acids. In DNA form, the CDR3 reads TGTGCCAGCAGCCCCCGGGGAGCGGCAACTAATGAAAAACTGTTTTTT. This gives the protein CASSPRGAATNEKLFF.

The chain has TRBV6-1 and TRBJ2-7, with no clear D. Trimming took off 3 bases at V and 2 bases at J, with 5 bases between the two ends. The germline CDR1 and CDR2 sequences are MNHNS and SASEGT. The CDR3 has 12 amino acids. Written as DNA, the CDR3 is TGTGCCAGCAGTGACAGAACCTACGAGCAGTACGTC. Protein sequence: CASSDRTYEQYV.